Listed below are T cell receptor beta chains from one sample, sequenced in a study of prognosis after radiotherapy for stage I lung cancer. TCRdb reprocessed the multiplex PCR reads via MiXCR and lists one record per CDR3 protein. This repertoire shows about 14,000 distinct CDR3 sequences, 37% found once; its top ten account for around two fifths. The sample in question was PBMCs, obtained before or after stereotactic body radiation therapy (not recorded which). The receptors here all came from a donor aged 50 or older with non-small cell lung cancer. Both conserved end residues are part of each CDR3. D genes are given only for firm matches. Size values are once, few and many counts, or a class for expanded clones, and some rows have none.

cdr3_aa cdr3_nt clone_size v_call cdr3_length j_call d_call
CASSPDRASPLHF TGTGCCAGCAGCCCCGACAGGGCTTCACCCCTCCACTTT many TRBV7-9 13 TRBJ1-6 TRBD1
CASSRDRSGNTIYF TGTGCCAGCAGCCGAGACAGATCTGGAAACACCATATATTTT few TRBV5-4 14 TRBJ1-3 NA
CATSRVQLGQGRRSYNEQFF TGTGCCACCAGCAGAGTACAACTCGGACAGGGCAGGAGATCCTACAATGAGCAGTTCTTC NA TRBV15 20 TRBJ2-1 TRBD1
CASSFRLDAGGAPGELFF TGTGCCAGCAGTTTCCGTCTAGACGCAGGGGGCGCCCCCGGGGAGCTGTTTTTT many TRBV27 18 TRBJ2-2 TRBD1
CASTPGRYQETQYF TGTGCCAGCACCCCGGGACGCTACCAAGAGACCCAGTACTTC many TRBV2 14 TRBJ2-5 NA
CASRASGSINEQFF TGTGCCAGCAGGGCTAGCGGGAGTATCAATGAGCAGTTCTTC medium-sized TRBV6-1 14 TRBJ2-1 TRBD2
CASKSTPTPGGGELFF TGTGCCAGTAAAAGCACACCCACGCCAGGGGGGGGGGAGCTGTTTTTT many TRBV19 16 TRBJ2-2 NA
CASSRRDGNTEAFF TGCGCCAGCAGCCGCCGGGACGGCAACACTGAAGCTTTCTTT many TRBV5-1 14 TRBJ1-1 NA
CASSWTSGRGTGELFF TGTGCCAGCAGTTGGACTAGCGGGAGGGGCACCGGGGAGCTGTTTTTT NA TRBV2 16 TRBJ2-2 TRBD2
CASSPNAGQATDTQYF TGTGCCAGCTCCCCAAATGCGGGACAGGCCACAGATACGCAGTATTTT many TRBV18 16 TRBJ2-3 TRBD1
CASRTDSFTSPLHF TGTGCCAGTAGGACCGACAGTTTCACGTCACCCCTCCACTTT medium-sized TRBV19 14 TRBJ1-6 NA
CASGTVGGGTYEQYF TGTGCCAGCGGTACGGTCGGCGGGGGCACTTACGAGCAGTACTTC medium-sized TRBV6-5 15 TRBJ2-7 NA
CSARDLRLAEETQYF TGCAGTGCTAGAGATCTACGACTAGCGGAAGAGACCCAGTACTTC many TRBV20-1 15 TRBJ2-5 TRBD2